This TCR beta chain was identified during a study of OX40 agonist ivuxolimab in advanced cancers. Study at large: A mean age of roughly 62 years, range about 20 to 79, was recorded, and 70% to 85% were male.

Here immunoSEQ multiplex PCR was the method, and the copy in TCRdb shows in-frame clones only, minus some. The table includes about 40,000 clones, roughly 80% detected once. V was trimmed by 4 bases and J by 2 bases, leaving 15 bases between them. Germline CDR1 is SGHDT and CDR2 is YYEEEE. This CDR3 is built from 15 residues. The chain recombines TRBV5-6 with TRBJ1-1; D uncertain. The source material was CD4+ or CD8+ T cells sorted from blood, sampled in a trial of the OX40 agonist ivuxolimab. The sequence was obtained from an adult with an advanced solid tumor such as melanoma, head and neck, liver or kidney cancer. CDR3 residues: CASSIPGRVNTEAFF. CDR3 DNA sequence: TGTGCCAGCAGCATCCCCGGCAGAGTCAACACTGAAGCTTTCTTT. Supplemented by reference TRBV5-6 and TRBJ1-1, the full variable domain reads DAGVTQSPTHLIKTRGQQVTLRCSPKSGHDTVSWYQQALGQGPQFIFQYYEEEERQRGNFPDRFSGHQFPNYSSELNVNALLLGDSALYLCASSIPGRVNTEAFFGQGTRLTVV.